This T cell receptor beta chain emerged from a study of blood T cell repertoires in COVID-19. In the original analysis: Amplification from reference gene primers served as the basis for estimated nucleated cell counts. Method: immunoSEQ multiplex PCR; TCRdb's copy keeps in-frame clones and lacks some. V and J calls and clone size are copied from that table; D and trimming were computed from the DNA. This sample has about 98,000 clones, with 60% to 80% found just once. The CDR3 covers 16 residues. V dropped 0 bases and J dropped 0; count of bases not matched to a gene: 0. A single count supports this clone.

The TCR comes from a man in his sixties with active or convalescent COVID-19. This rearrangement joins TRBV5-7 to TRBJ2-5; 12 nucleotides agree with TRBD2. TRBV5-7 is annotated as an ORF whose role is uncertain. Sequencing used peripheral blood. The CDR3 DNA reads as TGTGCCAGCAGCTTGGGGACTAGCGGGAACCAAGAGACCCAGTACTTC. It codes for CASSLGTSGNQETQYF.